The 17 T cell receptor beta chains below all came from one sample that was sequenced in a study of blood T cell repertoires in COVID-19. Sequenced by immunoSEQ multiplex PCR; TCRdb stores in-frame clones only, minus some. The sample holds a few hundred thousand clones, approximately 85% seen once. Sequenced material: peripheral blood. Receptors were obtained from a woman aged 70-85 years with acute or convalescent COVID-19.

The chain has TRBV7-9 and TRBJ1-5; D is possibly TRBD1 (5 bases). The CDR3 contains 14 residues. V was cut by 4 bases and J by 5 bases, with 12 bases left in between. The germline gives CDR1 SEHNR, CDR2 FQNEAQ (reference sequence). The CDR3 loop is CASSSGNGDQPQHF. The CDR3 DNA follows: TGTGCCAGCAGCTCAGGGAATGGAGATCAGCCCCAGCATTTT.

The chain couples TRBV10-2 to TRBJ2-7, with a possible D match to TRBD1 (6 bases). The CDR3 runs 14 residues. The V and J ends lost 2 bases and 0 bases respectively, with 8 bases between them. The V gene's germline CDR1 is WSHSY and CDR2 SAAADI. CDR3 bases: TGCGCCAGCAGTGAGCAACAGGGCTCCTACGAGCAGTACTTC. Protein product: CASSEQQGSYEQYF.

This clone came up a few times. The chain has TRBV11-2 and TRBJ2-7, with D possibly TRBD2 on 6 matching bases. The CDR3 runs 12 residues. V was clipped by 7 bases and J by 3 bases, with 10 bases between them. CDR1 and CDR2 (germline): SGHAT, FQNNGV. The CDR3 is CASKGTLYEQYF. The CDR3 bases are TGTGCCAGCAAGGGGACTCTCTACGAGCAGTACTTC.

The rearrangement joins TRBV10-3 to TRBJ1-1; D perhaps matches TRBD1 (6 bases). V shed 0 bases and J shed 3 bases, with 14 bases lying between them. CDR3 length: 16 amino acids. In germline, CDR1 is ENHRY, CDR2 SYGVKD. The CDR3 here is CAISESRTGIDTEAFF. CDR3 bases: TGTGCCATCAGTGAGTCCCGAACAGGGATCGACACTGAAGCTTTCTTT.

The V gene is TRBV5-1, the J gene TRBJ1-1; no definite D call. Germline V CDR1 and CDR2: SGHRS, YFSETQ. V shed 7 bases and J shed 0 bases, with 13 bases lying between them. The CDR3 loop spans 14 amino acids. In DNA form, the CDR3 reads TGCGCCAGCTGCGCGGGAACAATGAACACTGAAGCTTTCTTT. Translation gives CASCAGTMNTEAFF.

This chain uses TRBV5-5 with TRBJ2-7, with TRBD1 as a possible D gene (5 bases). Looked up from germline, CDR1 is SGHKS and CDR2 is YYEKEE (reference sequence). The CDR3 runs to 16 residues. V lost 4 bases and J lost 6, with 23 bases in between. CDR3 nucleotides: TGTGCCAGCAGCCCCAGGGCCATGTTGGGTTCCGGCGAGCAGTACTTC. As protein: CASSPRAMLGSGEQYF.

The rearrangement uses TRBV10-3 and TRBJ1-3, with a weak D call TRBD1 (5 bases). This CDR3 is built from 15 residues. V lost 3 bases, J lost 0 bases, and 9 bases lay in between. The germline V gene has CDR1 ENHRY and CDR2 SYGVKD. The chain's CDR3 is CAISESGDSGNTIYF. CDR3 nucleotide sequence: TGTGCCATCAGTGAATCGGGGGACTCTGGAAACACCATATATTTT.

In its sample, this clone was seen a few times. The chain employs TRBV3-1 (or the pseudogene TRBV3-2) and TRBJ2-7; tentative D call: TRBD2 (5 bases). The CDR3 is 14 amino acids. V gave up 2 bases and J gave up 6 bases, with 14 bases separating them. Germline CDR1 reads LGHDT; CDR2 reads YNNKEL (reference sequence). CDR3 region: CASSQKGRGTEQYF. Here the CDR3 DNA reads TGTGCCAGCAGCCAAAAGGGCCGGGGAACCGAGCAGTACTTC.

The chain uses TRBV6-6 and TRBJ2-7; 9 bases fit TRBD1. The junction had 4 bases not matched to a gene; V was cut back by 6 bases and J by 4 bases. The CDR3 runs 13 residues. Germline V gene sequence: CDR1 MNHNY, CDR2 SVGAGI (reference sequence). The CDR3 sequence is CASRWDREYEQYF. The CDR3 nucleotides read TGTGCCAGCAGATGGGACAGGGAATACGAGCAGTACTTC.

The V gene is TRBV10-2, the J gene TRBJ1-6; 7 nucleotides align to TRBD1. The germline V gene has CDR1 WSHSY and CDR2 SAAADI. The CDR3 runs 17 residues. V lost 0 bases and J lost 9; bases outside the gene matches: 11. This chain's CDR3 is CASSESPQGTRGSPLHF. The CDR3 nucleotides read TGCGCCAGCAGTGAGTCCCCACAGGGGACCAGGGGTTCACCCCTCCACTTT.

This CDR3 is CASSLSASDEKLFF. CDR3 bases: TGTGCCAGCAGCTTATCCGCAAGCGATGAAAAACTGTTTTTT. The chain is built from TRBV5-4 and TRBJ1-4, with D unclear. V lost 2 bases, J lost 6 bases, and 11 bases lay in between. This CDR3 region has 14 residues. Germline V CDR1 and CDR2: SGHNT, YYREEE (reference sequence).

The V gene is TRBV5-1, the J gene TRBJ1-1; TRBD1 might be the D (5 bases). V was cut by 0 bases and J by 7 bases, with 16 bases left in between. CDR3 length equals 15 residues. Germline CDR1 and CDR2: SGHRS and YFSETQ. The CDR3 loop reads CASSLVGVQEGEAFF. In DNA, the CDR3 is TGCGCCAGCAGCTTGGTGGGGGTTCAGGAGGGTGAAGCTTTCTTT.

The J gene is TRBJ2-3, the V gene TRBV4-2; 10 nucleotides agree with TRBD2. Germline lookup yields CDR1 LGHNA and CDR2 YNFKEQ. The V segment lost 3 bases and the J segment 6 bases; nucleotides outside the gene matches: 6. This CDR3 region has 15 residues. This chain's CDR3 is CASSQEQREGDTQYF. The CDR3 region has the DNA TGTGCCAGCAGCCAGGAGCAGCGGGAGGGGGATACGCAGTATTTT.

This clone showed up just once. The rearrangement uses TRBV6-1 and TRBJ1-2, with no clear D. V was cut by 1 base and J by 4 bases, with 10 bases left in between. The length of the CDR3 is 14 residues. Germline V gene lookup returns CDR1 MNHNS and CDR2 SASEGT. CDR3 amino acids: CASSEGPRSYGYTF. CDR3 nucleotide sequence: TGTGCCAGCAGTGAAGGTCCCAGGTCCTATGGCTACACCTTC.

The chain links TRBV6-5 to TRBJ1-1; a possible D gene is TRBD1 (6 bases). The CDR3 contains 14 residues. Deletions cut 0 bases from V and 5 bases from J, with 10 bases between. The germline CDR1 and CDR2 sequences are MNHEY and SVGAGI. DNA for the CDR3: TGTGCCAGCAGTTACTCGGGGGGGCCGACTGAAGCTTTCTTT. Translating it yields CASSYSGGPTEAFF.

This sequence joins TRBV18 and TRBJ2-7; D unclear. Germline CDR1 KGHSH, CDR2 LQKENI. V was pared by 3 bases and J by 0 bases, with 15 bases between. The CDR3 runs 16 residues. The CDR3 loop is CASSPLPTRSSYEQYF. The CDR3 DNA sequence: TGTGCCAGCTCACCCCTACCGACTCGGAGCTCCTACGAGCAGTACTTC.

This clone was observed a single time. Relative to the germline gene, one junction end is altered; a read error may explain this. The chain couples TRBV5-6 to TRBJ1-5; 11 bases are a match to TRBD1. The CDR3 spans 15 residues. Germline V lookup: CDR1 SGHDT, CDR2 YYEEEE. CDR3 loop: CASSIRTGGNQPQHF. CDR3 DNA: TGTGCCAGCAGCATCCGGACAGGGGGCAACCAGCCCCAGCATTTT. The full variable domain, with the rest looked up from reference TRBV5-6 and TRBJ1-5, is DAGVTQSPTHLIKTRGQQVTLRCSPKSGHDTVSWYQQALGQGPQFIFQYYEEEERQRGNFPDRFSGHQFPNYSSELNVNALLLGDSALYLCASSIRTGGNQPQHFGDGTRLSIL.